Shown below are 20 T cell receptor beta chains from a single sample sequenced in a study of radiotherapy plus CTLA-4 blockade in lung cancer. Assay: immunoSEQ multiplex PCR; the TCRdb copy retains only in-frame clones and omits some. The sample consists of 90,000 to 150,000 clones, 65% to 85% of them appearing once. This sample comprised peripheral blood, obtained from a patient treated with radiotherapy plus ipilimumab. These TCRs come from a human donor with non-small cell lung cancer who had a partial response to radiotherapy plus ipilimumab.

The chain combines TRBV4-3 with TRBJ2-3; D call uncertain. Trimming pared 2 bases from V and 0 bases from J, leaving 3 bases between. Germline V CDR1 and CDR2: LGHNA, YSLEER. This CDR3 is 13 amino acids long. CDR3 loop: CASSQTSTDTQYF. DNA for the CDR3: TGCGCCAGCAGCCAAACTAGCACAGATACGCAGTATTTT.

The rearrangement uses TRBV29-1 and TRBJ2-2; 7 bases are shared with TRBD2. CDR1 SQVTM and CDR2 ANQGSEA come from the germline V gene. This CDR3 has 14 amino acids. With V trimmed by 3 bases and J by 6 bases, 7 bases remained unmatched. The chain's CDR3 is CSVEVSGSAGELFF. The DNA for the CDR3 is TGCAGCGTTGAGGTTAGCGGGTCAGCCGGGGAGCTGTTTTTT.

This chain joins TRBV7-9 and TRBJ1-5, with 9 bases identical to TRBD1. The V and J ends lost 5 bases and 5 bases, in that order; junction bases with no gene match: 13. CDR1 and CDR2 from the germline V gene are SEHNR and FQNEAQ (reference sequence). There are 17 residues in the CDR3. The CDR3 DNA reads as TGTGCCAGCAGCACACACGCGGGGACAGGGACGCATCAGCCCCAGCATTTT. Protein sequence: CASSTHAGTGTHQPQHF.

This clone was picked up a small number of times. The chain carries TRBV5-6 and TRBJ1-6, with D possibly TRBD1 on 5 matching bases. Between the trimmed V and J ends, which lost 5 bases and 7 bases, there was a span of 16 bases. The CDR3 has 15 amino acids. CDR1 is SGHDT, CDR2 YYEEEE, per germline. CDR3 DNA: TGTGCCAGCAGTCCTCAGGGTCCGGAAAATTCACCCCTCCACTTT. Translation: CASSPQGPENSPLHF.

This chain links TRBV7-6 with TRBJ1-3, with D perhaps TRBD1 (6 bases). The CDR3 has 12 amino acids. Trimming stripped 6 bases from V and 8 bases from J, with 11 bases between. The V gene's germline CDR1 is SGHVS and CDR2 FNYEAQ. CDR3 loop: CASSSQGHTIYF. The CDR3, as DNA: TGTGCCAGCAGTTCACAGGGTCACACCATATATTTT.

The V gene is TRBV10-3, the J gene TRBJ2-5; possible D gene TRBD2, 6 bases. The CDR3 is 15 residues long. CDR1 ENHRY and CDR2 SYGVKD come from the germline V gene. Trimming shortened V by 0 bases and J by 3 bases, and 11 bases separated the two germline ends. The CDR3 coding sequence is TGTGCCATCAGTGAGTCGGGAGGACGGGAAGAGACCCAGTACTTC. It codes for CAISESGGREETQYF.

The chain recombines TRBV28 with TRBJ1-2; unclear D gene. Trimming removed 3 bases at V and 5 bases at J, with 4 bases between. This CDR3 spans 11 amino acids. Germline assignment: CDR1 MDHEN and CDR2 SYDVKM. CDR3 loop: CASSFRYGYTF. The CDR3 nucleotides are TGTGCCAGCAGTTTCCGGTATGGCTACACCTTC.

The chain is built from TRBV6-5 and TRBJ2-3, with 10 nucleotides matching TRBD1. CDR3 size: 14 residues. Germline CDR1 is MNHEY and CDR2 is SVGAGI. The V and J ends lost 6 bases and 3 bases, in that order; junction bases with no gene match: 3. DNA for the CDR3: TGTGCCAGCAGGACAGGGGGCTGGACAGATACGCAGTATTTT. This gives the protein CASRTGGWTDTQYF.

This chain uses TRBV28 with TRBJ2-2; D ambiguous. The V end was cut by 3 bases, the J end by 0 bases, with 11 bases between. The germline V gene has CDR1 MDHEN and CDR2 SYDVKM. The CDR3 is 16 amino acids. The CDR3 DNA sequence: TGTGCCAGCAGTTTGGCCGCCTCCCCGAACACCGGGGAGCTGTTTTTT. This encodes CASSLAASPNTGELFF.

The chain combines TRBV19 with TRBJ2-3; no clear D gene. V was clipped by 5 bases and J by 0 bases, with 18 bases between them. The CDR3 is 17 residues long. CDR1 and CDR2 (germline): LNHDA, SQIVND (reference sequence). The CDR3 sequence: CASSADNFIRSTDTQYF. CDR3 DNA: TGTGCCAGTAGTGCCGACAATTTCATCCGGAGCACAGATACGCAGTATTTT.

The chain employs TRBV4-1 and TRBJ2-4, with TRBD2 as a possible D gene (6 bases). The V and J ends lost 0 bases and 0 bases respectively, with 12 bases between them. Germline lookup yields CDR1 MGHRA and CDR2 YSYEKL. The CDR3 is made up of 17 amino acids. The CDR3 sequence is CASSQEERGLAKNIQYF. The CDR3 DNA follows: TGCGCCAGCAGCCAAGAGGAGAGGGGACTAGCCAAAAACATTCAGTACTTC.

This clone was found a few times. The V and J genes are TRBV6-1 and TRBJ1-5; tentatively, D is TRBD1 (6 bases). The ends were cut back, 3 bases at V and 12 bases at J, with 15 bases in the middle. Germline assignment: CDR1 MNHNS and CDR2 SASEGT. The CDR3 is 13 amino acids. In DNA form, the CDR3 reads TGTGCCAGCAGTGAGTTCTTCACGGGACACCAGCATTTT. Translating gives CASSEFFTGHQHF.

The CDR3 coding sequence is TGTGCCTGGAGTGTAAGAGGTGGGGGCTTAACTGAAGCTTTCTTT. Its translation is CAWSVRGGGLTEAFF. This sequence joins TRBV30 and TRBJ1-1; perhaps TRBD1 as D (6 bases). In germline, CDR1 is GTSNPN, CDR2 SVGIG (reference sequence). The ends were cut back, 0 bases at V and 5 bases at J, with 16 bases in the middle. There are 15 residues in the CDR3.

This chain joins TRBV6-5 and TRBJ2-2; possibly TRBD1 for D (5 bases). There are 15 residues in the CDR3. The germline V gene has CDR1 MNHEY and CDR2 SVGAGI. Trimming removed 6 bases at V and 1 base at J, with 12 bases between. The CDR3 nucleotides read TGTGCCAGCAGCCCCACGCAGGGGAACACCGGGGAGCTGTTTTTT. Its protein product is CASSPTQGNTGELFF.

This clone was observed once. This sequence joins TRBV5-1 and TRBJ1-1; no reliable D call. Germline loops: CDR1 SGHRS, CDR2 YFSETQ. Trimming cost V 4 bases and J 8 bases, with 24 bases left between them. This CDR3 contains 16 residues. CDR3 loop: CASSQDWLTLGQEAFF. The CDR3 nucleotides are TGCGCCAGCAGCCAAGATTGGCTTACCTTGGGCCAGGAAGCTTTCTTT.

A few counts support this clone. As DNA, the CDR3 is TGTGCCAGCAGCGTCGACGGGTTCAAGATCACAGATACGCAGTATTTT. Residues: CASSVDGFKITDTQYF. This chain links TRBV5-4 with TRBJ2-3; D gene ambiguous. This CDR3 is built from 16 residues. Germline assignment: CDR1 SGHNT and CDR2 YYREEE (reference sequence). Trimming pared 4 bases from V and 2 bases from J, leaving 17 bases between.

The chain uses TRBV5-5 and TRBJ2-1, with 8 positions matching TRBD2. The ends lost 5 bases at V and 2 bases at J; junction bases unmatched: 15. Germline loops: CDR1 SGHKS, CDR2 YYEKEE (reference sequence). This CDR3 is built from 18 residues. The CDR3 sequence: CASSRTFSGTPPYNEQFF. DNA for the CDR3: TGTGCCAGCAGTCGAACGTTTAGCGGGACCCCTCCCTACAATGAGCAGTTCTTC.

V gene TRBV19 combines with J gene TRBJ2-2; TRBD2 matches 7 bases. V shed 0 bases, J shed 6 bases, and the junction held 1 base outside the gene matches. Germline CDR1 reads LNHDA; CDR2 reads SQIVND (reference sequence). The CDR3 is 14 residues long. The CDR3 DNA is TGTGCCAGTAGTATAGAGGGGAGGGCCGGGGAGCTGTTTTTT. This translates into CASSIEGRAGELFF.

The rearrangement uses TRBV10-2 and TRBJ1-1; TRBD1 matches 7 bases. This CDR3 is 13 amino acids long. V lost 4 bases to trimming and J lost 5 bases; unmatched junction nucleotides: 4. Per the germline V gene, CDR1 is WSHSY and CDR2 is SAAADI. The CDR3, as DNA: TGCGCCAGCAGTGCGCAGGGGGAAACTGAAGCTTTCTTT. Its translation is CASSAQGETEAFF.

The rearrangement uses TRBV30 and TRBJ2-1; D perhaps matches TRBD2 (5 bases). Germline CDR1 is GTSNPN and CDR2 is SVGIG (reference sequence). The CDR3 runs 14 residues. The germline V and J ends were trimmed by 2 bases and 1 base, with 9 bases remaining between them. CDR3 region: CAWSIGDSYNEQFF. CDR3 DNA sequence: TGTGCCTGGAGTATCGGGGATTCCTACAATGAGCAGTTCTTC.